A selection of T cell receptor beta chains follows, all from one sample in a study of shared clonotypes between healthy human individuals. Generated by immunoSEQ multiplex PCR, the TCRdb table keeps only in-frame clones and is missing some. The data contain about 2.2 million clones, roughly 95% of them singletons. The sequenced sample was naive CD8+ T cells from PBMCs. The source of these receptors is a man aged 18 to 30 in good health. Some clones in this sample may be carry-over from other donors' samples. CDR3s include the opening cysteine and the closing phenylalanine or tryptophan. D genes are given only for firm matches. Size is stated for part of the rows, as once, few or many counts, or as a class when the clone is expanded.

size | J | D | V | CDR3 | DNA
NA | TRBJ2-2 | NA | TRBV4-1 | CASSPRQGPGELFF | TGCGCCAGCAGCCCCCGTCAGGGCCCCGGGGAGCTGTTTTTT
few | TRBJ1-4 | TRBD1 | TRBV15 | CATSSRDRGRDEKLFF | TGTGCCACCAGCAGCCGGGACAGGGGCAGAGATGAAAAACTGTTTTTT
NA | TRBJ1-1 | NA | TRBV29-1 | CSVDKGLATPQGTEAFF | TGCAGCGTTGACAAGGGTCTGGCGACCCCCCAGGGCACTGAAGCTTTCTTT
NA | TRBJ1-4 | NA | TRBV27 | CASSLPGPYEKLFF | TGTGCCAGCAGTTTACCCGGGCCCTATGAAAAACTGTTTTTT
NA | TRBJ2-7 | NA | TRBV29-1 | CSFGARRELHEQYF | TGCAGCTTTGGGGCGCGACGGGAGTTGCACGAGCAGTACTTC
NA | TRBJ2-1 | NA | TRBV27 | CASSLNMGTISYNEQFF | TGTGCCAGCAGTTTAAATATGGGGACCATATCTTACAATGAGCAGTTCTTC
NA | TRBJ2-7 | NA | TRBV7-8 | CASSLPQAKRDEQYF | TGTGCCAGCAGCTTACCCCAGGCGAAGCGAGACGAGCAGTACTTC
NA | TRBJ2-7 | NA | TRBV5-1 | CASSLMTDVPYEQYF | TGCGCCAGCAGCTTGATGACAGACGTACCCTACGAGCAGTACTTC
few | TRBJ2-7 | TRBD1 | TRBV2 | CASSGRQGAYEQYF | TGTGCCAGCAGTGGGAGACAGGGGGCCTACGAGCAGTACTTC
few | TRBJ2-7 | NA | TRBV11-1 | CASSPREEQYF | TGTGCCAGCAGTCCCAGGGAGGAGCAGTACTTC
NA | TRBJ2-2 | NA | TRBV4-3 | CASSQIWSTTGELFF | TGCGCCAGCAGCCAAATTTGGTCGACCACCGGGGAGCTGTTTTTT
NA | TRBJ2-7 | NA | TRBV5-1 | CASSLVVGPSYEQYF | TGCGCCAGCAGCTTGGTGGTGGGGCCCTCCTACGAGCAGTACTTC
NA | TRBJ2-3 | NA | TRBV4-1 | CASSQYPTSTDTQYF | TGCGCCAGCAGCCAATATCCCACTAGCACAGATACGCAGTATTTT
NA | TRBJ2-1 | TRBD1 | TRBV7-9 | CASSPRQGQAYNEQFF | TGTGCCAGCAGCCCCAGACAGGGACAGGCCTACAATGAGCAGTTCTTC
NA | TRBJ1-1 | NA | TRBV7-8 | CASSLGPGGTEAFF | TGTGCCAGCAGCTTAGGGCCCGGGGGCACTGAAGCTTTCTTT
NA | TRBJ2-2 | TRBD2 | TRBV27 | CASSSSGSPGELFF | TGTGCCAGCAGTAGTAGCGGGAGCCCCGGGGAGCTGTTTTTT
NA | TRBJ2-3 | TRBD2 | TRBV27 | CASSSWPISGSGGDTQYF | TGTGCCAGCAGTTCCTGGCCGATTAGCGGGAGTGGTGGAGATACGCAGTATTTT
NA | TRBJ2-7 | TRBD2 | TRBV9 | CASRLAVPYEQYF | TGTGCCAGCAGACTAGCGGTACCCTACGAGCAGTACTTC
NA | TRBJ2-1 | TRBD2 | TRBV10-1 | CASSRRGGYNEQFF | TGCGCCAGCAGCAGACGGGGGGGATACAATGAGCAGTTCTTC
NA | TRBJ2-3 | NA | TRBV2 | CATPGTPSTDTQYF | TGTGCCACCCCCGGGACACCTAGCACAGATACGCAGTATTTT
NA | TRBJ2-1 | NA | TRBV11-2 | CASSLEGRYNEQFF | TGTGCCAGCAGCTTAGAAGGCCGATACAATGAGCAGTTCTTC
NA | TRBJ2-1 | NA | TRBV4-2 | CASSPTGDSRNEQFF | TGTGCCAGCAGCCCCACAGGTGACTCTCGCAATGAGCAGTTCTTC
NA | TRBJ2-1 | NA | TRBV5-8 | CASSLVGGKDNEQFF | TGTGCCAGCAGCTTGGTGGGCGGTAAGGACAATGAGCAGTTCTTC
once | TRBJ2-1 | TRBD2 | TRBV27 | CASTPASGETLNEQFF | TGTGCCAGCACTCCTGCAAGCGGGGAGACATTAAATGAGCAGTTCTTC
NA | TRBJ2-7 | NA | TRBV29-1 | CSVVDSGFDEQYF | TGCAGCGTTGTCGACAGCGGGTTCGACGAGCAGTACTTC
NA | TRBJ2-1 | NA | TRBV9 | CASSQTRQTYNEQFF | TGTGCCAGCAGCCAGACACGGCAGACCTACAATGAGCAGTTCTTC
NA | TRBJ2-1 | NA | TRBV5-6 | CASSSSRHYNEQFF | TGTGCCAGCAGCTCAAGCCGACACTACAATGAGCAGTTCTTC
few | TRBJ1-1 | TRBD1 | TRBV9 | CASSVHPGGVNTEAFF | TGTGCCAGCAGCGTACATCCAGGGGGCGTGAACACTGAAGCTTTCTTT
NA | TRBJ2-2 | TRBD1 | TRBV2 | CASRGDRPANTGELFF | TGTGCCAGCAGAGGGGACAGGCCTGCGAACACCGGGGAGCTGTTTTTT
NA | TRBJ2-6 | NA | TRBV4-1 | CASSQDSTAFGANVLTF | TGCGCCAGCAGCCAAGACTCGACAGCTTTTGGGGCCAACGTCCTGACTTTC
NA | TRBJ2-5 | NA | TRBV11-2 | CASSLSPQSPETQYF | TGTGCCAGCAGCTTAAGTCCCCAAAGTCCCGAGACCCAGTACTTC
NA | TRBJ1-2 | TRBD1 | TRBV28 | CASSLSAGGNGYTF | TGTGCCAGCAGTTTATCGGCAGGGGGTAATGGCTACACCTTC
NA | TRBJ2-1 | NA | TRBV6-1 | CASSESIGVPYNEQFF | TGTGCCAGCAGTGAAAGTATAGGGGTCCCCTACAATGAGCAGTTCTTC
NA | TRBJ2-3 | NA | TRBV19 | CASSWSGRSTDTQYF | TGTGCCAGTTCTTGGTCCGGGAGAAGCACAGATACGCAGTATTTT
NA | TRBJ1-4 | TRBD1 | TRBV7-3 | CARGMNRQGPATNEKLFF | TGTGCCAGAGGGATGAATCGACAGGGCCCTGCAACTAATGAAAAACTGTTTTTT
NA | TRBJ2-7 | TRBD1 | TRBV7-9 | CASIRGGTGSDEQYF | TGTGCCAGCATCCGAGGAGGGACAGGGTCCGACGAGCAGTACTTC
NA | TRBJ1-5 | NA | TRBV7-8 | CASSLGTVSNQPQHF | TGTGCCAGCAGCTTAGGGACAGTTAGCAATCAGCCCCAGCATTTT
NA | TRBJ2-2 | TRBD2 | TRBV27 | CASSLIVGTSGITGELFF | TGTGCCAGCAGTTTAATCGTCGGAACTAGCGGTATCACCGGGGAGCTGTTTTTT